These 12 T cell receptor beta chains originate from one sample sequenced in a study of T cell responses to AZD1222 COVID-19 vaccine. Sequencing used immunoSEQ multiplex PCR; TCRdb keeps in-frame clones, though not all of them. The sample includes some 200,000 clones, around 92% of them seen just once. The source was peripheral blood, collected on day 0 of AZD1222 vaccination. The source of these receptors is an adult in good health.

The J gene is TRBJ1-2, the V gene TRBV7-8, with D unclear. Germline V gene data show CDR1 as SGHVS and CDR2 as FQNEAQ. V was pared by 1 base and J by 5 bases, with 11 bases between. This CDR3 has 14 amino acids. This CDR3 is CASSLDPQPYGYTF. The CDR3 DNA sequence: TGTGCCAGCAGCTTAGATCCGCAACCGTATGGCTACACCTTC. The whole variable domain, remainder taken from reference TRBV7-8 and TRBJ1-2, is GAGVSQSPRYKVAKRGQDVALRCDPISGHVSLFWYQQALGQGPEFLTYFQNEAQLDKSGLPSDRFFAERPEGSVSTLKIQRTQQEDSAVYLCASSLDPQPYGYTFGSGTRLTVV.

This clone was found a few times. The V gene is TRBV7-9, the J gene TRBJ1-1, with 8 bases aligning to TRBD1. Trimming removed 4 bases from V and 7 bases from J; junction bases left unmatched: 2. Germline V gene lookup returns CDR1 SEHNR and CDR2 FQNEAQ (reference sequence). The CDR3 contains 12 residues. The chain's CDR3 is CASSSDRVEAFF. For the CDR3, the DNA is TGTGCCAGCAGCTCGGACAGGGTTGAAGCTTTCTTT.

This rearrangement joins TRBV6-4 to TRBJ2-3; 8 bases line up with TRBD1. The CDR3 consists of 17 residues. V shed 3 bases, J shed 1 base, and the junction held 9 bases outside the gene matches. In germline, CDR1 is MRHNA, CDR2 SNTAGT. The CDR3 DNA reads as TGTGCCAGCAGTGAGGCCCCCGGGACAGGCGGCACAGATACGCAGTATTTT. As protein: CASSEAPGTGGTDTQYF.

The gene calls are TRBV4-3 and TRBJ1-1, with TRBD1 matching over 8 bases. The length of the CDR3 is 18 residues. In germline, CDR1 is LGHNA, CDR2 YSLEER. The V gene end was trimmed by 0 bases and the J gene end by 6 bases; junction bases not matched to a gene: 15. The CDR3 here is CASSQEVRQGAWGAEAFF. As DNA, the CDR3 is TGCGCCAGCAGCCAAGAGGTGCGGCAGGGGGCATGGGGTGCTGAAGCTTTCTTT.

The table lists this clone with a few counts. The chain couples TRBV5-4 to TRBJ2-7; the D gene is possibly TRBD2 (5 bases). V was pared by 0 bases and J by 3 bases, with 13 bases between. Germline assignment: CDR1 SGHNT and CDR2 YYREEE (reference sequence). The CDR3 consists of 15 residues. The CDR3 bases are TGTGCCAGCAGCTTGGGAGGAGCGGAACTCTACGAGCAGTACTTC. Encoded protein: CASSLGGAELYEQYF.

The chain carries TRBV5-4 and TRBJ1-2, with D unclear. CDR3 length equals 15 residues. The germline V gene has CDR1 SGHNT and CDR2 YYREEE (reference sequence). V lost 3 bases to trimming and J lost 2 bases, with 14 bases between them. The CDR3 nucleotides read TGTGCCAGCAGCTCCCCGGATACGGGAAACTATGGCTACACCTTC. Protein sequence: CASSSPDTGNYGYTF.

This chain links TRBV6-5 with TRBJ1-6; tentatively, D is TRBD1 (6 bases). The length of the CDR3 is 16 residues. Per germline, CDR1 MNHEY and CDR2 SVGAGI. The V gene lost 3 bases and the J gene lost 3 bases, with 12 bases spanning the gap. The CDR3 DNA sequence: TGTGCCAGCAGTTATGCCCGAGGGGGCTATAATTCACCCCTCCACTTT. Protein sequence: CASSYARGGYNSPLHF.

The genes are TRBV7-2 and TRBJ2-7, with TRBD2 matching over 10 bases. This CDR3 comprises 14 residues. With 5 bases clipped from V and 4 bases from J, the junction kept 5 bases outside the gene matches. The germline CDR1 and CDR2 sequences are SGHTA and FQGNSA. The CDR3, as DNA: TGTGCCAGCAGCCCTAGCGGGAGTAGGTACGAGCAGTACTTC. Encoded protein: CASSPSGSRYEQYF.

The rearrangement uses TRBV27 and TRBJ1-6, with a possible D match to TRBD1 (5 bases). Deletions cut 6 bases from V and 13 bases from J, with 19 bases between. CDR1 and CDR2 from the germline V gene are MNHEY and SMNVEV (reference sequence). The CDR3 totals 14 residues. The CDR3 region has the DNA TGTGCCAGCAGCACATTACTCAGGGAGTCTCCCCTCCACTTT. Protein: CASSTLLRESPLHF.

The CDR3 loop reads CASSYQLGQGEAFF. In nucleotides, the CDR3 is TGTGCCAGCAGTTACCAATTAGGACAGGGAGAAGCTTTCTTT. The J gene is TRBJ1-1, the V gene TRBV6-5, with 8 bases identical to TRBD1. CDR1 is MNHEY, CDR2 SVGAGI, per germline. J gave up 8 bases and V 2 bases, and 7 bases lay outside the gene matches. This CDR3 contains 14 residues.

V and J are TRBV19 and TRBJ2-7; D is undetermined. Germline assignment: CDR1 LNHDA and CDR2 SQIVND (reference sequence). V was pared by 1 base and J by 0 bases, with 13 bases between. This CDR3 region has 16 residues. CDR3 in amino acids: CASSIGPIGSSYEQYF. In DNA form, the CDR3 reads TGTGCCAGTAGTATAGGACCCATCGGAAGCTCCTACGAGCAGTACTTC. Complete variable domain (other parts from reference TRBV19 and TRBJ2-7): DGGITQSPKYLFRKEGQNVTLSCEQNLNHDAMYWYRQDPGQGLRLIYYSQIVNDFQKGDIAEGYSVSREKKESFPLTVTSAQKNPTAFYLCASSIGPIGSSYEQYFGPGTRLTVT.

This CDR3 is CASRYGTGNTEAFF. DNA of the CDR3: TGTGCCAGCAGGTACGGGACAGGGAACACTGAAGCTTTCTTT. This rearrangement joins TRBV28 to TRBJ1-1; 8 bases line up with TRBD1. The J segment lost 1 base and the V segment lost 6 bases, leaving 4 bases of the junction unmatched. Per the germline V gene, CDR1 is MDHEN and CDR2 is SYDVKM. The length of the CDR3 is 14 residues.